A single sample gave rise to the 7 T cell receptor beta chains below, sequenced in a study of shared clonotypes between healthy human individuals. The data were produced by immunoSEQ multiplex PCR, yet TCRdb's version contains in-frame clones alone and is incomplete. The profile covers over 2 million clones, with about nine tenths appearing a single time and 0.3% to 0.45% taken by the ten largest. The specimen sequenced was naive CD4+ T cells from PBMCs. The subset here: CD45RA+ positively selected. These TCRs come from a young man in good health. Some clones in this sample may be carry-over from other donors' samples.

The chain combines TRBV20-1 with TRBJ1-2; D not resolved. The CDR3 loop spans 11 amino acids. V was shortened by 0 bases and J by 7 bases, with 6 bases between the two germline ends. The germline gives CDR1 DFQATT, CDR2 SNEGSKA (reference sequence). The CDR3 sequence: CSAREGFGYTF. In nucleotides, the CDR3 is TGCAGTGCTAGAGAAGGGTTTGGCTACACCTTC.

The rearrangement joins TRBV7-2 to TRBJ2-7, with 11 bases lining up with TRBD2. Unmatched junction bases numbered 8, after V lost 3 bases and J lost 7 bases. The CDR3 totals 15 residues. Germline V gene sequence: CDR1 SGHTA, CDR2 FQGNSA. The CDR3: CASSFGLAGTGEQYF. CDR3 DNA sequence: TGTGCCAGCAGCTTCGGACTAGCGGGCACAGGGGAGCAGTACTTC.

The genes are TRBV7-9 and TRBJ2-1; D unresolved. The CDR3 has 14 residues. Between the trimmed V and J ends, which lost 5 bases and 7 bases, there was a span of 15 bases. Germline CDR1 reads SEHNR; CDR2 reads FQNEAQ (reference sequence). CDR3 DNA sequence: TGTGCCAGCAGCCCCCAGGCGTGGGGTAATGAGCAGTTCTTC. Residues: CASSPQAWGNEQFF.

The V and J genes are TRBV28 and TRBJ1-1, with a weak D call TRBD1 (5 bases). Trimming took off 3 bases at V and 11 bases at J, with 13 bases between the two ends. Germline V gene data show CDR1 as MDHEN and CDR2 as SYDVKM. The CDR3 totals 12 residues. The CDR3 coding sequence is TGTGCCAGCAGTTTTTTAGGTAGGGGTGCTTTCTTT. Its translation: CASSFLGRGAFF.

This rearrangement joins TRBV7-8 to TRBJ2-7; the D is unclear. V lost 2 bases and J lost 7, with 12 bases in between. The CDR3 totals 13 residues. Germline V gene lookup returns CDR1 SGHVS and CDR2 FQNEAQ. CDR3: CASSLLVRPEQYF. CDR3 in DNA: TGTGCCAGCAGCTTATTGGTCCGGCCAGAGCAGTACTTC.

This clone showed up just a few times. V and J are TRBV11-3 and TRBJ2-3; D gene ambiguous. The germline V gene encodes CDR1 SGHNT and CDR2 YENEEA. The CDR3 spans 12 residues. Trimming took off 4 bases at V and 2 bases at J, with 4 bases between the two ends. CDR3 in amino acids: CASSSYTDTQYF. The CDR3 DNA follows: TGTGCCAGCAGCTCATACACAGATACGCAGTATTTT. Full variable domain (missing parts from reference TRBV11-3 and TRBJ2-3): EAGVVQSPRYKIIEKKQPVAFWCNPISGHNTLYWYLQNLGQGPELLIRYENEEAVDDSQLPKDRFSAERLKGVDSTLKIQPAELGDSAVYLCASSSYTDTQYFGPGTRLTVL.

The rearrangement uses TRBV27 and TRBJ1-4; D gene unclear. Trimming removed 5 bases at V and 5 bases at J, with 12 bases between. CDR1 and CDR2 (germline): MNHEY, SMNVEV (reference sequence). This CDR3 spans 14 amino acids. This CDR3 is CASSDREPNEKLFF. The CDR3 DNA is TGTGCCAGCAGTGATAGAGAACCAAATGAAAAACTGTTTTTT.